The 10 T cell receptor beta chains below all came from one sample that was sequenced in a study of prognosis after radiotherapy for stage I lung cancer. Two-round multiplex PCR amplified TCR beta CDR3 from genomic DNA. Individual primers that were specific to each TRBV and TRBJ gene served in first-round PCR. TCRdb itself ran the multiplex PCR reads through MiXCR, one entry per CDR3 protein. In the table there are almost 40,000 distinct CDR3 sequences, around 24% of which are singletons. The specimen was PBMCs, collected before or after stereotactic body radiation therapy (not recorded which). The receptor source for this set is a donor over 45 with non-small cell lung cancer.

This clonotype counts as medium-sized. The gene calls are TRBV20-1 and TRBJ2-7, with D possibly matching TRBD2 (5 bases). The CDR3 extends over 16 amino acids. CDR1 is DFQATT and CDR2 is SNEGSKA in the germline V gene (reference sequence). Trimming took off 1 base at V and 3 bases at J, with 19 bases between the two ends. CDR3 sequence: CSARGGSRADYYEQYF. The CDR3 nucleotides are TGCAGTGCTAGAGGTGGCAGCCGAGCGGATTACTACGAGCAGTACTTC.

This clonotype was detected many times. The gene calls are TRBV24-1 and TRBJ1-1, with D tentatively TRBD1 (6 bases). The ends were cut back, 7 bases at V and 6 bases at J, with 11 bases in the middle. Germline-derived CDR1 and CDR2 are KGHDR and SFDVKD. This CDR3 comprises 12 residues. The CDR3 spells CATRKGEAEAFF. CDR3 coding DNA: TGTGCCACCAGGAAGGGGGAAGCTGAAGCTTTCTTT.

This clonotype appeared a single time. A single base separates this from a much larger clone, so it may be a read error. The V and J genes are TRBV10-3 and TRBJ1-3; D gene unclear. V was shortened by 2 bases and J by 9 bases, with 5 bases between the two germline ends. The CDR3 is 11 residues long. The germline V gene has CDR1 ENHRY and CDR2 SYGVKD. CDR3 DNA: TGTGCCATCAGTGAGAGGAGCACCATATATTTT. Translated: CAISERSTIYF.

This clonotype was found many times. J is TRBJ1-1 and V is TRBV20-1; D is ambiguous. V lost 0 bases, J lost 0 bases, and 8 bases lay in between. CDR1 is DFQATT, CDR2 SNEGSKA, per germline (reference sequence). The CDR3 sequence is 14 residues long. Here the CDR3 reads CSARDGEMNTEAFF. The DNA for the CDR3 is TGCAGTGCTAGAGATGGCGAAATGAACACTGAAGCTTTCTTT.

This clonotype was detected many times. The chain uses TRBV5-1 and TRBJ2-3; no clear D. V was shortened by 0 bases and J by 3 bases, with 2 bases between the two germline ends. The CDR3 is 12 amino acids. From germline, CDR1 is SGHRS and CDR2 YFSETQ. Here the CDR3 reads CASSLETDTQYF. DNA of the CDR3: TGCGCCAGCAGCTTGGAAACAGATACGCAGTATTTT.

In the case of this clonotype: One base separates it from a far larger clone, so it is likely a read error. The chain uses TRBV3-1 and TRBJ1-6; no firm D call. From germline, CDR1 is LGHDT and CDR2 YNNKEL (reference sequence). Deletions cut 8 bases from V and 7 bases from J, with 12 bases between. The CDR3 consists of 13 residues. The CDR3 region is CASSQVENSPLHF. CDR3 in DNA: TGTGCCAGCTCCCAAGTGGAGAATTCACCCCTCCACTTT.

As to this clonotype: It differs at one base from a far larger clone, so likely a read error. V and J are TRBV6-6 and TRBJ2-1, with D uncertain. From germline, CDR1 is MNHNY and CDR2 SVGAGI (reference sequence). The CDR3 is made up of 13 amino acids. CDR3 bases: TGTACCAGCAGTTACTCGATCCACAATGAGCAGTTCTTC. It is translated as CTSSYSIHNEQFF.

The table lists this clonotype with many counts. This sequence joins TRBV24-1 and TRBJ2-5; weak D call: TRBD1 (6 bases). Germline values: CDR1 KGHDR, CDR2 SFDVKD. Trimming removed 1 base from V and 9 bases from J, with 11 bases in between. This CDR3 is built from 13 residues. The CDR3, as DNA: TGTGCCACCAGTGATTTAGTTACAGGGTCCCAGTACTTC. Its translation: CATSDLVTGSQYF.

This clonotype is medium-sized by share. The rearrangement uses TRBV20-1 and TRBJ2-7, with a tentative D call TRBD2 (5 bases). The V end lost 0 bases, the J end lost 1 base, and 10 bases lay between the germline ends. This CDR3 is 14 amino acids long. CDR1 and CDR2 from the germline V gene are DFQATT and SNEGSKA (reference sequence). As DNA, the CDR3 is TGCAGTGCTAGAGATGAGACTATATCCTACGAGCAGTACTTC. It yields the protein CSARDETISYEQYF.

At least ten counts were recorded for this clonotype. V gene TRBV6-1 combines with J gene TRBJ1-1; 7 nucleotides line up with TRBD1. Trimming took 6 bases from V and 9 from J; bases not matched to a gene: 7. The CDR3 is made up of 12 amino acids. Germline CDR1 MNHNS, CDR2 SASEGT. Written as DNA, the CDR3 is TGTGCCAGCAGCTTCGACAGGGTTCAAGCTTTCTTT. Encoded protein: CASSFDRVQAFF.